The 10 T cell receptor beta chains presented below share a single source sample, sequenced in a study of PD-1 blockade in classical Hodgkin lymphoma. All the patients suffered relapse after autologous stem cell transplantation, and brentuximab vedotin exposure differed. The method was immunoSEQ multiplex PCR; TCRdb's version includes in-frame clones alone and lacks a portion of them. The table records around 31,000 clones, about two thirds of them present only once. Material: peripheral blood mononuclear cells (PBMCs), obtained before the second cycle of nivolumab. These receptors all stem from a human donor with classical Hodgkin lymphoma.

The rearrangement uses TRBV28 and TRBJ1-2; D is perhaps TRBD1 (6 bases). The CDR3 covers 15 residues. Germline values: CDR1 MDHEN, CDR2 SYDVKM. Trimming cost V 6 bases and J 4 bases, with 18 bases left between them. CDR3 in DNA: TGTGCCAGCAGCTCAGGTTACACAGGGATCTATGGCTACACCTTC. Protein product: CASSSGYTGIYGYTF.

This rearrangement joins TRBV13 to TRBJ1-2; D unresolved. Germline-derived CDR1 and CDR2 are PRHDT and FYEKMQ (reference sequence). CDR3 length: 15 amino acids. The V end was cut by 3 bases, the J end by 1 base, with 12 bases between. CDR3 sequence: CASSLGPEDNYGYTF. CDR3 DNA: TGTGCCAGCAGCTTGGGCCCCGAAGATAACTATGGCTACACCTTC. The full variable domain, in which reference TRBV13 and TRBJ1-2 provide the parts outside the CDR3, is AAGVIQSPRHLIKEKRETATLKCYPIPRHDTVYWYQQGPGQDPQFLISFYEKMQSDKGSIPDRFSAQQFSDYHSELNMSSLELGDSALYFCASSLGPEDNYGYTFGSGTRLTVV.

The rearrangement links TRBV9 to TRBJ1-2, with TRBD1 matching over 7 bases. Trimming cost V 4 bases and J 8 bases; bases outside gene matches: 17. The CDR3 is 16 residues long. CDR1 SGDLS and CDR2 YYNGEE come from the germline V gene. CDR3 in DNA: TGTGCCAGCAGCACTAGGACAGGTCCTTTATCTGGAGGCTACACCTTC. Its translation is CASSTRTGPLSGGYTF.

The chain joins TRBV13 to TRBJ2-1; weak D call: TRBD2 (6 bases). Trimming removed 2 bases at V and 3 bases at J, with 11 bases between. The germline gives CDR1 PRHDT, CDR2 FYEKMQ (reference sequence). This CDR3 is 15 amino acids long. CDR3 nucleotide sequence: TGTGCCAGCAGCTTAAGCGATAGCGGCTACAATGAGCAGTTCTTC. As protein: CASSLSDSGYNEQFF.

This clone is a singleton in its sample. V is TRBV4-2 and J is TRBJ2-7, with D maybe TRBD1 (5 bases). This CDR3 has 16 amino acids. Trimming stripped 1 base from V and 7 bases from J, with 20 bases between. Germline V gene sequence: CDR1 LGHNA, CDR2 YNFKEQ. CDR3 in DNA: TGTGCCAGCAGCCAAGCTGGGGCCGACTGGAGCGAGGAGCAGTACTTC. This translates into CASSQAGADWSEEQYF.

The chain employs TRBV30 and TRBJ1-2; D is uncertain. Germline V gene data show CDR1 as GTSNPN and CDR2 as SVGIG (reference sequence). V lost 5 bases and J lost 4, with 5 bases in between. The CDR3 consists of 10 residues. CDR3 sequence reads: CAWEGYGYTF. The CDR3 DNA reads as TGTGCCTGGGAGGGCTATGGCTACACCTTC.

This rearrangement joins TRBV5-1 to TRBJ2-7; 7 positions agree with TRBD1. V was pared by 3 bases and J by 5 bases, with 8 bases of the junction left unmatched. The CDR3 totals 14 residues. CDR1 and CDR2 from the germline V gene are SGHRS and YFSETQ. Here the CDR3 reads CASSWMTGNNEQYF. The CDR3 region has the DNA TGCGCCAGCAGCTGGATGACAGGGAACAACGAGCAGTACTTC.

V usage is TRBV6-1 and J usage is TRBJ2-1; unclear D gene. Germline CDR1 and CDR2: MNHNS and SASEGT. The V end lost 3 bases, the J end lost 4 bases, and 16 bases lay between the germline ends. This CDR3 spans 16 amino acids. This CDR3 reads CASSETSLIGYNEQFF. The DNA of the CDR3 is TGTGCCAGCAGTGAGACTTCACTAATTGGGTACAATGAGCAGTTCTTC.

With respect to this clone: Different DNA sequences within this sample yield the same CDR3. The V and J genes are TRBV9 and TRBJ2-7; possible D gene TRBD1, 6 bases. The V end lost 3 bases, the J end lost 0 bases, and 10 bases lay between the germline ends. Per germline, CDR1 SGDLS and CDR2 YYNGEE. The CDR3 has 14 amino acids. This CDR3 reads CASSGRDNSYEQYF. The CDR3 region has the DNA TGTGCCAGCAGCGGCCGGGACAACTCCTACGAGCAGTACTTC.

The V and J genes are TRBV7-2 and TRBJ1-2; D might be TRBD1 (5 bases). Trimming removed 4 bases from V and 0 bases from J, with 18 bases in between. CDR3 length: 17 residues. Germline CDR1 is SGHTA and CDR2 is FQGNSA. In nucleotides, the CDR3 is TGTGCCAGCAGCTCCGAACCGGGACTCCAAGCTAACTATGGCTACACCTTC. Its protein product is CASSSEPGLQANYGYTF.